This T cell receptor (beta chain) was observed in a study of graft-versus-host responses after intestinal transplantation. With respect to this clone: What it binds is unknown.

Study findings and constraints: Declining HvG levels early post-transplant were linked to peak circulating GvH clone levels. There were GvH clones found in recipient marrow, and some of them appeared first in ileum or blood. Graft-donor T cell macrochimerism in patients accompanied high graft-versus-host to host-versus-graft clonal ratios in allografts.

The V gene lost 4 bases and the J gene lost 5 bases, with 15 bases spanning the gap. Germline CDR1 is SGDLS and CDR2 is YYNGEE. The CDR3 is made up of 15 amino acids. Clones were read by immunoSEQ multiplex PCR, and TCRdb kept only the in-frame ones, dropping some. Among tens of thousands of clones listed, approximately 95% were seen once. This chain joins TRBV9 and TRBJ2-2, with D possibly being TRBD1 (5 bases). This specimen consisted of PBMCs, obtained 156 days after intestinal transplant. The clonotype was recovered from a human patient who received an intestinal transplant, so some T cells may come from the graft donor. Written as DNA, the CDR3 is TGTGCCAGCAGCATTCGACAGACCCAGACCGGGGAGCTGTTTTTT. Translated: CASSIRQTQTGELFF.